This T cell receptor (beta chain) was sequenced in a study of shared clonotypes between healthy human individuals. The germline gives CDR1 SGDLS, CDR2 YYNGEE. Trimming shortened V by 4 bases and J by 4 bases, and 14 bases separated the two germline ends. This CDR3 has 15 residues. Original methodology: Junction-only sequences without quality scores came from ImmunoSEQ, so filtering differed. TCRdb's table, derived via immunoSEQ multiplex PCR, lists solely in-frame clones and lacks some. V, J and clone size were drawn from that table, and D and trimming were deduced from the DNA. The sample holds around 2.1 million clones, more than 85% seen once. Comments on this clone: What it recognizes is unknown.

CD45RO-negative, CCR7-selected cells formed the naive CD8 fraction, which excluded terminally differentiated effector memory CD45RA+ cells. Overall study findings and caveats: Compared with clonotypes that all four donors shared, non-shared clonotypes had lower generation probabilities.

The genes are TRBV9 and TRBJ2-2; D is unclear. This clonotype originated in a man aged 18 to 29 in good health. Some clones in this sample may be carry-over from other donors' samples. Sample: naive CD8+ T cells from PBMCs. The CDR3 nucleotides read TGTGCCAGCAGCCCAGTACTCCAGGTCACCGGGGAGCTGTTTTTT. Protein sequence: CASSPVLQVTGELFF.